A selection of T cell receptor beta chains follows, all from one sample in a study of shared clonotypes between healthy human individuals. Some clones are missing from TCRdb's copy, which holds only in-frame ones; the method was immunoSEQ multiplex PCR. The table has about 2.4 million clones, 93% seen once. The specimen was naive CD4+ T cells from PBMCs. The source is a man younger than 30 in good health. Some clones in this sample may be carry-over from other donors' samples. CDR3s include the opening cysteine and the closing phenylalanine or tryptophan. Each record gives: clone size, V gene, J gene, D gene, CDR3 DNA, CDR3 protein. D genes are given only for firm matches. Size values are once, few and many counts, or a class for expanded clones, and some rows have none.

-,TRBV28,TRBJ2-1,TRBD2,TGTGCCAGCAGTTTAGTGCTAGCGGGAAGAAATGAGCAGTTCTTC,CASSLVLAGRNEQFF
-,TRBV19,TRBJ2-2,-,TGTGCCAGTAGTATATCAGGGACGAACACCGGGGAGCTGTTTTTT,CASSISGTNTGELFF
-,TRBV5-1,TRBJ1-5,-,TGCGCCAGCAGCTTGGAAGGGGCGCGAAATCAGCCCCAGCATTTT,CASSLEGARNQPQHF
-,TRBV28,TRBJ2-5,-,TGTGCCAGCAGTCCCCGGGGTGGTGAGACCCAGTACTTC,CASSPRGGETQYF
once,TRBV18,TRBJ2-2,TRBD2,TGTGCCAGCTCACCACCAGGACTAGTCTTCACCGGGGAGCTGTTTTTT,CASSPPGLVFTGELFF
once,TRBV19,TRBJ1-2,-,TGTGCCAGTAGTATGGAGTACTATGGCTACACCTTC,CASSMEYYGYTF
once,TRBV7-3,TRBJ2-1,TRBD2,TGTGCCAGCAGCTTTGGCGGGAGCTCCAATGAGCAGTTCTTC,CASSFGGSSNEQFF
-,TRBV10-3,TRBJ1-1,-,TGTGCCATCAGTGCCAGACCTTACTTGCGTGCGGACACTGAAGCTTTCTTT,CAISARPYLRADTEAFF
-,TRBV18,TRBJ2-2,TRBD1,TGTGCCAGCTCGTCAGACAGGGTTGCCGGGGAGCTGTTTTTT,CASSSDRVAGELFF
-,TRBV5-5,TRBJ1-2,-,TGTGCCAGCAGCTCGGCCGGGGGGGCGCTGGACTATGGCTACACCTTC,CASSSAGGALDYGYTF
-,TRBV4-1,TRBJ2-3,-,TGCGCCAGCAGCCAAGGACAGTTCACAGATACGCAGTATTTT,CASSQGQFTDTQYF
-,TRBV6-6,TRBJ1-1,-,TGTGCCAGCACTTCGGGGCTGAACACTGAAGCTTTCTTT,CASTSGLNTEAFF
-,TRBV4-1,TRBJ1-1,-,TGCGCCAGCAGCCAAGAGCTAGGCAGGACTCCTTTGAACACTGAAGCTTTCTTT,CASSQELGRTPLNTEAFF
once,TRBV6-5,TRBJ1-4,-,TGTGCCAGCAGTCCCAAAAGACCGTTTGAAAAACTGTTTTTT,CASSPKRPFEKLFF
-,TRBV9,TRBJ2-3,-,TGTGCCAGCAGCGTAAGCGGGACAAGCACAGATACGCAGTATTTT,CASSVSGTSTDTQYF
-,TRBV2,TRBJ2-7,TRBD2,TGTGCCAGCAACTTAGCGGGAGGCGGGTACGAGCAGTACTTC,CASNLAGGGYEQYF
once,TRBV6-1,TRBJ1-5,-,TGTGCCAGCAGTACGGCAGAGAATCAGCCCCAGCATTTT,CASSTAENQPQHF
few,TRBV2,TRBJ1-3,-,TGTGCCAGCAGTGGTGCTGGAAACACCATATATTTT,CASSGAGNTIYF
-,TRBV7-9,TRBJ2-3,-,TGTGCCAGCAGCTTAGATACCTCAGCAGATACGCAGTATTTT,CASSLDTSADTQYF
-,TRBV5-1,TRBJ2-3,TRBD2,TGCGCCAGCAGCTTGGTAGGGACTACGGGCACAGATACGCAGTATTTT,CASSLVGTTGTDTQYF
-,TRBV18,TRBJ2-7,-,TGTGCCAGCTCACCACAAGGGGGGATTACCTACGAGCAGTACTTC,CASSPQGGITYEQYF
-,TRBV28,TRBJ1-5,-,TGTGCCAGCACCACGGGGGGACAGCCCCAGCATTTT,CASTTGGQPQHF
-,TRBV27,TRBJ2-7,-,TGTGCCAGCAGTCCTATAGGACGGAAATACGAGCAGTACTTC,CASSPIGRKYEQYF
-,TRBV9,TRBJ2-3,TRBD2,TGTGCCAGCAGCGTAGGGACTAGCAGTTACACAGATACGCAGTATTTT,CASSVGTSSYTDTQYF
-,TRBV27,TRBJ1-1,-,TGTGCCAGCAGTTTATCCCCGGCAGGACTCCTGACCAGGGCTTTCTTT,CASSLSPAGLLTRAFF
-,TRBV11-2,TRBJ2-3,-,TGTGCCAGCAGCCAAAGGGGGTACCCGGATGGGCGGTACGATACGCAGTATTTT,CASSQRGYPDGRYDTQYF
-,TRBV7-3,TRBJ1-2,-,TGTGCCAGCAGCGCCGGGGGTCAGGGAGCTAACTATGGCTACACCTTC,CASSAGGQGANYGYTF
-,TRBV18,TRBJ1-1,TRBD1,TGTGCCAGCTCACCACAATCCAGGGGGGACACTGAAGCTTTCTTT,CASSPQSRGDTEAFF
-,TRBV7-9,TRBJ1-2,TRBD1,TGTGCCAGCAGCTTCCAGGGGGCGCCGGCGGAGGGCTACACCTTC,CASSFQGAPAEGYTF
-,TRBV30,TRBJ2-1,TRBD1,TGTGCCTGGAGACAGGGGGCCTACAATGAGCAGTTCTTC,CAWRQGAYNEQFF
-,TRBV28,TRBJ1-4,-,TGTGCCAGCAGTAAGTCGGCCTTGGCAACTAATGAAAAACTGTTTTTT,CASSKSALATNEKLFF
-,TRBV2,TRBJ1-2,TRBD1,TGTGCCAGCAGCCCATTATTCCGGGACAGGGGGCTTTCTAACTATGGCTACACCTTC,CASSPLFRDRGLSNYGYTF
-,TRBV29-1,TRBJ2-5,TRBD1,TGCAGCGTTAGGGCAGGGGGCCAAGAGACCCAGTACTTC,CSVRAGGQETQYF
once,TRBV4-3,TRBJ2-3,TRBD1,TGCGCCAGCAGCCAAGATCGGGACAGGTTAACAGATACGCAGTATTTT,CASSQDRDRLTDTQYF
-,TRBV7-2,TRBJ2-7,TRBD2,TGTGCCAGCAGCTTAAGGAGGAGGGGACTAGCGGGCGGAGAGCAGTACTTC,CASSLRRRGLAGGEQYF
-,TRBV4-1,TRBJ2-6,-,TGCGCCAGCAGCCGGGGCCGGGCATACTCTGGGGCCAACGTCCTGACTTTC,CASSRGRAYSGANVLTF
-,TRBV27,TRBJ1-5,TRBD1,TGTGCCAGCGTCGGACAGGTTATTTGTCAGCCCCAGCATTTT,CASVGQVICQPQHF
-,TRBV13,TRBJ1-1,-,TGTGCCAGCAGCTCGCCCCGGGTGGGGAACACTGAAGCTTTCTTT,CASSSPRVGNTEAFF
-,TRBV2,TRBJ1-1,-,TGTGCCAGCAGGTCGGGCCTGAACACTGAAGCTTTCTTT,CASRSGLNTEAFF
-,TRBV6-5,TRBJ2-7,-,TGTGCCAGCAGTTACTCGTCCCGTTCCTACGAGCAGTACTTC,CASSYSSRSYEQYF
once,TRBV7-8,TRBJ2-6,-,TGTGCCAGCAGCTTAGGCTGGGGCGGGCCGCGCTCTGGGGCCAACGTCCTGACTTTC,CASSLGWGGPRSGANVLTF
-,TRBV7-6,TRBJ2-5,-,TGTGCCAGCAGCTTAGAGACCCAGTACTTC,CASSLETQYF
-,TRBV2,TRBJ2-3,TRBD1,TGTGCCAGCACCAGGACAGGGGTTAGCGCAGATACGCAGTATTTT,CASTRTGVSADTQYF
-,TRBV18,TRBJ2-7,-,TGTGCCAGCTCACCACGCAGGGGCTTGGACGAGCAGTACTTC,CASSPRRGLDEQYF
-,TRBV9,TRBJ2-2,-,TGTGCCAGCGGGACCCACACCGGGGAGCTGTTTTTT,CASGTHTGELFF
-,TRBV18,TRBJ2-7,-,TGTGCCAGCTCACCAAGAGGGGGGGCAGGGGGAACCCTGTACACCTACGAGCAGTACTTC,CASSPRGGAGGTLYTYEQYF
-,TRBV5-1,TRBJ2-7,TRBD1,TGCGCCAGCAGCTACCGGGACAGTTCCTACGAGCAGTACTTC,CASSYRDSSYEQYF